This TCR beta chain was retrieved from a study of T cells in women clearing cervical HPV infection. Germline V gene data show CDR1 as SGHTA and CDR2 as FQGNSA. J lost 4 bases, V lost 0 bases, and 6 bases had no gene match. This CDR3 spans 15 amino acids. Findings of the study overall: TRBV6-7 relative abundance averaged roughly 0.099% in cases and more than 0.15% in controls. CIN3+ cases had significantly higher TCR repertoire richness than controls, but evenness did not differ.

Of note for this clone: Antigen unknown. The CDR3 end lies 3 residues beyond the end of the read and is filled in from the germline J gene.

Genomic DNA, averaging about 1,300 ng per sample, yielded TCR beta CDR3 via immunoSEQ. Clones were sequenced by immunoSEQ multiplex PCR, and TCRdb holds only the in-frame ones, with some missing. The specimen's table records roughly 48,000 clones. The source of this sequence is a woman aged 18-70 years with a cervical HPV16 infection that either progressed to CIN3+ or cleared (not recorded which). The sequenced material came from blood buffy coat. This sequence joins TRBV7-2 and TRBJ2-7; 7 nucleotides align to TRBD1. CDR3 region: CASSLAGGSGYEQYF. The CDR3 DNA, read in part, is TGTGCCAGCAGCTTAGCAGGGGGCTCTGGGTACGAG.